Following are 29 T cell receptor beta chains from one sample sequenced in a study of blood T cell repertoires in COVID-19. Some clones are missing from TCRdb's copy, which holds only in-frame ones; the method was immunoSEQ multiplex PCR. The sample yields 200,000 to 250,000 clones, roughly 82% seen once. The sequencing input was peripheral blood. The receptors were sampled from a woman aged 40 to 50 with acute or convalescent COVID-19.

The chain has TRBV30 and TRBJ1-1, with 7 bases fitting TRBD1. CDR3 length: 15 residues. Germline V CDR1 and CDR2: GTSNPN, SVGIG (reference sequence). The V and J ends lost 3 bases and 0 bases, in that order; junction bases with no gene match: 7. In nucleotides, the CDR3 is TGTGCCTGGAGACAGGGGCGCACGGTGAACACTGAAGCTTTCTTT. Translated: CAWRQGRTVNTEAFF.

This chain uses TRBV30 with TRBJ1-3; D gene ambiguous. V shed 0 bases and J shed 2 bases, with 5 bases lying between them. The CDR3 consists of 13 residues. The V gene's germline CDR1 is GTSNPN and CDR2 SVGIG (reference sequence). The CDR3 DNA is TGTGCCTGGAGTGTTGAGACTGGAAACACCATATATTTT. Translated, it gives CAWSVETGNTIYF.

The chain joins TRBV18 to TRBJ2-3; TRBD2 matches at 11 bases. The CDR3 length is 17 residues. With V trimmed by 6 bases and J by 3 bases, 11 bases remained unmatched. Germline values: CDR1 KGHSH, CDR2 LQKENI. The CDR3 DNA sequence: TGTGCCAGCTCGCCCGCGATAGCGGGGGGGTTAACAGATACGCAGTATTTT. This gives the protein CASSPAIAGGLTDTQYF.

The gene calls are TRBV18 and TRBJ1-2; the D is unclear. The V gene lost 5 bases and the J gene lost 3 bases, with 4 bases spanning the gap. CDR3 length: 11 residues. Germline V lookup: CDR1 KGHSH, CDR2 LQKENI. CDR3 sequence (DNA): TGTGCCAGCTCAGCAGACTATGGCTACACCTTC. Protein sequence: CASSADYGYTF.

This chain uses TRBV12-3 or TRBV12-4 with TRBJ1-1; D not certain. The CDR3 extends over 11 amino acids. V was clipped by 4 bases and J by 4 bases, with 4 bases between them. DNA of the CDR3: TGTGCCAGCAGTTACGGCACTGAAGCTTTCTTT. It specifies CASSYGTEAFF.

CDR3 protein: CASSQGATEAFF. The CDR3 nucleotides are TGCGCCAGCAGCCAAGGGGCCACTGAAGCTTTCTTT. The V call is TRBV4-1, the J call TRBJ1-1; D is ambiguous. This CDR3 contains 12 residues. From germline, CDR1 is MGHRA and CDR2 YSYEKL. V lost 1 base and J lost 4, with 4 bases in between.

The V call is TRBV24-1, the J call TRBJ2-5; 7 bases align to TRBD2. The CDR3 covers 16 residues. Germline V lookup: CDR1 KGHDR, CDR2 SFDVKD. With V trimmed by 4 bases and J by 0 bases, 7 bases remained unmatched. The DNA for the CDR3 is TGTGCCACCAGTGAGCCAGGACTAGGGGACCAAGAGACCCAGTACTTC. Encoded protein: CATSEPGLGDQETQYF.

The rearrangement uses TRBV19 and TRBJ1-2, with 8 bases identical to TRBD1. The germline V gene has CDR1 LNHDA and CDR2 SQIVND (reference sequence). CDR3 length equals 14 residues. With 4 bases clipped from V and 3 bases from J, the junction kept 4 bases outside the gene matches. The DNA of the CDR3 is TGTGCCAGTAGTACCGCGGACAGGGACTATGGCTACACCTTC. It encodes CASSTADRDYGYTF.

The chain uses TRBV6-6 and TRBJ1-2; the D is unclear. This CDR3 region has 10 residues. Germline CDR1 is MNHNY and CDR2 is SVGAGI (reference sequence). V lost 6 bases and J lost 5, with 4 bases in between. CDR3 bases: TGTGCCAGCAGCTTTTATGGCTACACCTTC. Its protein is CASSFYGYTF.

For the CDR3, the DNA is TGTGCCAGCAGTCCATCGGGCGGGGCGAATCAGCCCCAGCATTTT. It yields the protein CASSPSGGANQPQHF. The chain uses TRBV27 and TRBJ1-5, with TRBD1 as a possible D gene (5 bases). This CDR3 spans 15 amino acids. Between the trimmed V and J ends, which lost 5 bases and 4 bases, there was a span of 15 bases. The V gene's germline CDR1 is MNHEY and CDR2 SMNVEV (reference sequence).

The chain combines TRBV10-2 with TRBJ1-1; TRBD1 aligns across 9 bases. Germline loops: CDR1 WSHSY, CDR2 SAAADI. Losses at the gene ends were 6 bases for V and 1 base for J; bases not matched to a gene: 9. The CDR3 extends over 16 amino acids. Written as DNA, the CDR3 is TGCGCCAGCAGCTACGAAAGGGGACAGGGGAACACTGAAGCTTTCTTT. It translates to CASSYERGQGNTEAFF.

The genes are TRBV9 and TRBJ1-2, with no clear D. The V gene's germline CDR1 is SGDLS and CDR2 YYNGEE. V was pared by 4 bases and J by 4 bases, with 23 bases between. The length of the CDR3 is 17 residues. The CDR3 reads CASSSQVALGALYGYTF. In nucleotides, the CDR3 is TGTGCCAGCAGCTCCCAGGTGGCCCTGGGAGCCCTCTATGGCTACACCTTC. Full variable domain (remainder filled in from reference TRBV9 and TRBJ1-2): DSGVTQTPKHLITATGQRVTLRCSPRSGDLSVYWYQQSLDQGLQFLIQYYNGEERAKGNILERFSAQQFPDLHSELNLSSLELGDSALYFCASSSQVALGALYGYTFGSGTRLTVV.

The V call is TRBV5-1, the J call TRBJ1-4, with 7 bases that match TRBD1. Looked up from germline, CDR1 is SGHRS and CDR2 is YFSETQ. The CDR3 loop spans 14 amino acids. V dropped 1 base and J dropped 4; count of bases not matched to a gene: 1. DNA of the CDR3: TGCGCCAGCAGCTTGCAGGGGGATAATGAAAAACTGTTTTTT. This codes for CASSLQGDNEKLFF.

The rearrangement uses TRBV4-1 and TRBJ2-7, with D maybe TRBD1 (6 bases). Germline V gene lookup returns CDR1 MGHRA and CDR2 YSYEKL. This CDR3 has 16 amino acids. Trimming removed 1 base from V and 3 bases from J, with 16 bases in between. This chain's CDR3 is CASSQVSAGAHYEQYF. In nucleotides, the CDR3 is TGCGCCAGCAGCCAAGTCTCTGCAGGGGCCCACTACGAGCAGTACTTC.

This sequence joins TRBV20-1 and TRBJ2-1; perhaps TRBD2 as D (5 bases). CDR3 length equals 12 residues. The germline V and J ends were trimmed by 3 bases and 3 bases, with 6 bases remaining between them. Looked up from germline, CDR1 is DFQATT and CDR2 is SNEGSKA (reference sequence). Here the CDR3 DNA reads TGCAGTGCTAGTGACTACTACAATGAGCAGTTCTTC. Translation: CSASDYYNEQFF.

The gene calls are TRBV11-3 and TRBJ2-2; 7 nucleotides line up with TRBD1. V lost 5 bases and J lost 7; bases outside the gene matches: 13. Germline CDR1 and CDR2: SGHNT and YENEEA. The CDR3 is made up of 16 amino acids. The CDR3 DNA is TGTGCCAGCAGCGGCAAGGGGGCGAGGGGAAACGGGGAGCTGTTTTTT. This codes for CASSGKGARGNGELFF.

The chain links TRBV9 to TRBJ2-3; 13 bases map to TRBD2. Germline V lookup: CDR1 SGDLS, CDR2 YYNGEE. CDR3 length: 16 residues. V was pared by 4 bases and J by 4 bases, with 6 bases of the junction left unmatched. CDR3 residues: CASSPGLAGESDTQYF. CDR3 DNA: TGTGCCAGCAGCCCTGGACTAGCGGGGGAGTCAGATACGCAGTATTTT. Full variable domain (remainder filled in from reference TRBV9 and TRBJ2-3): DSGVTQTPKHLITATGQRVTLRCSPRSGDLSVYWYQQSLDQGLQFLIQYYNGEERAKGNILERFSAQQFPDLHSELNLSSLELGDSALYFCASSPGLAGESDTQYFGPGTRLTVL.

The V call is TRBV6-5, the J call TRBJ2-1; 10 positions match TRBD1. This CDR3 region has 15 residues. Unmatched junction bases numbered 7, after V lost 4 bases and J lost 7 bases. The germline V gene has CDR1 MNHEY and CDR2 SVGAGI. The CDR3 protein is CASSWGQGMGNEQFF. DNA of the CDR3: TGTGCCAGCAGTTGGGGACAGGGGATGGGGAATGAGCAGTTCTTC.

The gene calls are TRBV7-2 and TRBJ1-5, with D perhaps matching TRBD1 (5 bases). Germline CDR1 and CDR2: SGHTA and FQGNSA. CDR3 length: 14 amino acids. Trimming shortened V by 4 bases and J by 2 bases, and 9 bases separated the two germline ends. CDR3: CASSSQGGNQPQHF. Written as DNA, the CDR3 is TGTGCCAGCAGCTCCCAAGGGGGCAATCAGCCCCAGCATTTT.

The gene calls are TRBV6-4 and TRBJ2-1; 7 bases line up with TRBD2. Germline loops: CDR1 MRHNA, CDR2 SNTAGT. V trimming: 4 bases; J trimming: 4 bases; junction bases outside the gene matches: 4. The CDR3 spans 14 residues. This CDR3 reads CASSVTSEYNEQFF. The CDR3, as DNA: TGTGCCAGCAGTGTAACTAGCGAGTACAATGAGCAGTTCTTC.

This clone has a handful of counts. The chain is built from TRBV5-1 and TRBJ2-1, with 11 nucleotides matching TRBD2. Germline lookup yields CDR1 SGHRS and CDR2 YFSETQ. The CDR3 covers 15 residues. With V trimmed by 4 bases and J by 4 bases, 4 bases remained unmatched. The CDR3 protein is CASSLTSGAYNEQFF. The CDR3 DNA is TGCGCCAGCAGCCTGACTAGCGGGGCTTACAATGAGCAGTTCTTC.

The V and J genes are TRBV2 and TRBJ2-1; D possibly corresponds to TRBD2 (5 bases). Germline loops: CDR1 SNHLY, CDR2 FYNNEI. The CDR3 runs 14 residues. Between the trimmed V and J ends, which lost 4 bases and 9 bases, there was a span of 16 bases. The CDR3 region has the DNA TGTGCCAGCAGTGGGACTTCCGACATCTCTGAGCAGTTCTTC. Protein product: CASSGTSDISEQFF.

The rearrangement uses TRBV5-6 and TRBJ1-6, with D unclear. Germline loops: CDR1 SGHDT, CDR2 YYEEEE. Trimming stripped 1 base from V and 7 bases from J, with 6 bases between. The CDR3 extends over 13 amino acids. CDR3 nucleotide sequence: TGTGCCAGCAGCTTGCGACTGAATTCACCCCTCCACTTT. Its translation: CASSLRLNSPLHF.

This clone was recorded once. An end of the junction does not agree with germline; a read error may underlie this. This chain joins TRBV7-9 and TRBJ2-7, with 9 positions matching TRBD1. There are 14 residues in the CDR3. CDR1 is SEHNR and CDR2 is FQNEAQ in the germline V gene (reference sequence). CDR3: CASSLGQGSHEQYF. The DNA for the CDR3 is TGTGCCAGCAGCTTGGGACAGGGCTCCCACGAGCAGTACTTC.

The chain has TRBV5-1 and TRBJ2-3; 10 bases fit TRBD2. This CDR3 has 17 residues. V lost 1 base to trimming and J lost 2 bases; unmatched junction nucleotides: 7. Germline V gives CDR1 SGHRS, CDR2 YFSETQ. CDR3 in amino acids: CASSLPIAGGTTDTQYF. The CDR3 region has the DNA TGCGCCAGCAGCTTGCCAATAGCGGGGGGTACCACAGATACGCAGTATTTT.

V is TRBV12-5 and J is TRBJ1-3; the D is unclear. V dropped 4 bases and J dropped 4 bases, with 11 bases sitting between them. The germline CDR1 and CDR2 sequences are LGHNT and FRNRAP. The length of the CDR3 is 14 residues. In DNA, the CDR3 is TGTGCTAGTGGTTCCAGCGATAGAGGAAACACCATATATTTT. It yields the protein CASGSSDRGNTIYF.

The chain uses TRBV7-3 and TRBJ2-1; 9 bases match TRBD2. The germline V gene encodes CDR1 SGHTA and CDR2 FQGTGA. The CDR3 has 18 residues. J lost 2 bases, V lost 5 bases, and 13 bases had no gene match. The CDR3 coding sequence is TGTGCCAGCAGCCCCCGATGGGTAGCGGGGGCGGCCTACAATGAGCAGTTCTTC. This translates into CASSPRWVAGAAYNEQFF.

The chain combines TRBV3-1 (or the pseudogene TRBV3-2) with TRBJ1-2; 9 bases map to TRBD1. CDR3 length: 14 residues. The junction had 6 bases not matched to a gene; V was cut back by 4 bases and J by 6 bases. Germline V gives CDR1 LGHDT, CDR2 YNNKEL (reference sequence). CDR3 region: CASSPRDRVNGYTF. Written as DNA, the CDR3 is TGTGCCAGCAGCCCCCGGGACAGGGTCAATGGCTACACCTTC.

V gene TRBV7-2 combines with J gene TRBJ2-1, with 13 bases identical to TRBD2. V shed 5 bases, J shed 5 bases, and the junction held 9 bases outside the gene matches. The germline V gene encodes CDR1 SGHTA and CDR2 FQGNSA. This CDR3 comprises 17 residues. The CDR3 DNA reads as TGTGCCAGCAGCGAACAACTAGCGGGAGGGCCCCACAATGAGCAGTTCTTC. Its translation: CASSEQLAGGPHNEQFF.